This TCR beta chain emerged from a study of T cell changes during pregnancy in multiple sclerosis. TCRdb's table, derived via immunoSEQ multiplex PCR, lists solely in-frame clones and lacks some. Among about 45,000 clones listed, 75% to 95% were seen once. This CDR3 spans 16 amino acids. The V segment lost 5 bases and the J segment 5 bases; nucleotides outside the gene matches: 8. CDR1 MDHEN and CDR2 SYDVKM come from the germline V gene. This clone was seen just once. The sample consisted of CD4+ T cells from peripheral blood mononuclear cells, taken before pregnancy. This chain connects TRBV28 to TRBJ2-5; 13 positions agree with TRBD2. The sequence was collected from a female donor with multiple sclerosis, enrolled in a pregnancy study. The CDR3 coding sequence is TGTGCCAGCAGTCCCCAACTAGCGGGAGGGCCTGAGACCCAGTACTTC. This gives the protein CASSPQLAGGPETQYF.